This entry lists 18 T cell receptor beta chains sequenced from one sample in a study of vaccination effects on CD4 cells after COVID-19. Profiling relied on immunoSEQ multiplex PCR, and the TCRdb table lists in-frame clones only, not all of them. The table includes some 65,000 clones, 65% to 85% detected once. No antigen has been identified for these receptors. Antigen-specific CD4+ T cells were expanded (with viral peptide pools) by the ViraFEST assay ahead of sequencing. Researchers isolated CD4+ T cells once roughly nine days of culture had elapsed. Nucleocapsid antibodies stayed negative before and after vaccination, showing no earlier SARS-CoV-2 infection. The input for sequencing was CD4+ T cells from PBMCs cultured with HCoV-NL63 spike peptides, taken before COVID-19 vaccination. Receptor source: a human donor who received a COVID-19 vaccine.

The chain joins TRBV5-1 to TRBJ1-1; no reliable D call. Trimming cost V 4 bases and J 6 bases, with 16 bases left between them. The CDR3 consists of 14 residues. Germline V CDR1 and CDR2: SGHRS, YFSETQ. The CDR3 sequence: CASSPGISGAEAFF. In DNA form, the CDR3 reads TGCGCCAGCAGCCCGGGGATCTCAGGCGCTGAAGCTTTCTTT.

This clone is a singleton in its sample. The gene calls are TRBV25-1 and TRBJ1-1; D ambiguous. The V end was cut by 4 bases, the J end by 5 bases, with 5 bases between. The CDR3 is made up of 11 amino acids. Germline V gene sequence: CDR1 MGHDK, CDR2 SYGVNS. In nucleotides, the CDR3 is TGTGCCAGCAGTGCGACAACTGAAGCTTTCTTT. Translating it yields CASSATTEAFF.

CDR3 in amino acids: CASSRDRANTGELFF. CDR3 in DNA: TGTGCCAGCAGCCGGGACAGGGCGAACACCGGGGAGCTGTTTTTT. The chain carries TRBV13 and TRBJ2-2; 9 bases fit TRBD1. The CDR3 length is 15 residues. Germline CDR1 and CDR2: PRHDT and FYEKMQ (reference sequence). J was trimmed by 0 bases and V by 5 bases; bases with no gene match: 1. The complete variable domain, with remaining parts taken from reference TRBV13 and TRBJ2-2, reads AAGVIQSPRHLIKEKRETATLKCYPIPRHDTVYWYQQGPGQDPQFLISFYEKMQSDKGSIPDRFSAQQFSDYHSELNMSSLELGDSALYFCASSRDRANTGELFFGEGSRLTVL.

The rearrangement links TRBV4-1 to TRBJ2-4, with TRBD1 matching over 9 bases. The CDR3 contains 19 residues. Unmatched junction bases numbered 13, after V lost 4 bases and J lost 0 bases. CDR1 is MGHRA, CDR2 YSYEKL, per germline. The CDR3 loop reads CASSPLRPGQGIAKNIQYF. CDR3 in DNA: TGCGCCAGCAGCCCCCTAAGGCCGGGACAGGGCATAGCCAAAAACATTCAGTACTTC.

The rearrangement joins TRBV7-9 to TRBJ1-1, with D perhaps matching TRBD1 (5 bases). Germline lookup yields CDR1 SEHNR and CDR2 FQNEAQ (reference sequence). Trimming removed 5 bases from V and 4 bases from J, with 17 bases in between. The CDR3 has 15 amino acids. The CDR3 nucleotides are TGTGCCAGCAGCCCCCGGGACCGCGAGAGCACTGAAGCTTTCTTT. Translating gives CASSPRDRESTEAFF.

This chain links TRBV18 with TRBJ1-5; 7 bases are a match to TRBD1. CDR3 size: 14 residues. Germline V CDR1 and CDR2: KGHSH, LQKENI. V shed 3 bases and J 1 base; nucleotides not matched to a gene: 0. This chain's CDR3 is CASSPGQSNQPQHF. CDR3 bases: TGTGCCAGCTCACCGGGACAGAGCAATCAGCCCCAGCATTTT. The complete variable domain, with remaining parts taken from reference TRBV18 and TRBJ1-5, reads NAGVMQNPRHLVRRRGQEARLRCSPMKGHSHVYWYRQLPEEGLKFMVYLQKENIIDESGMPKERFSAEFPKEGPSILRIQQVVRGDSAAYFCASSPGQSNQPQHFGDGTRLSIL.

The V gene is TRBV19, the J gene TRBJ1-4; no clear D gene. This CDR3 spans 17 amino acids. Trimming pared 0 bases from V and 0 bases from J, leaving 11 bases between. Germline-derived CDR1 and CDR2 are LNHDA and SQIVND (reference sequence). The CDR3 DNA follows: TGTGCCAGTAGTATAGATTGGGCACCCGCAACTAATGAAAAACTGTTTTTT. Its translation: CASSIDWAPATNEKLFF.

This clone was seen a handful of times. The CDR3: CASSYFGQGNYGYTF. The CDR3 bases are TGTGCCAGCAGTTACTTCGGACAGGGTAACTATGGCTACACCTTC. The gene calls are TRBV6-5 and TRBJ1-2, with 8 nucleotides matching TRBD1. Germline V gene data show CDR1 as MNHEY and CDR2 as SVGAGI. V was pared by 1 base and J by 1 base, with 2 bases of the junction left unmatched. The CDR3 has 15 amino acids.

V and J are TRBV19 and TRBJ2-3, with D hard to call. Deletions cut 3 bases from V and 5 bases from J, with 9 bases between. Germline CDR1 LNHDA, CDR2 SQIVND (reference sequence). The CDR3 is 13 amino acids. Here the CDR3 reads CASSISEKDTQYF. The CDR3 DNA reads as TGTGCCAGTAGTATTTCGGAAAAAGATACGCAGTATTTT.

This chain connects TRBV5-1 to TRBJ1-1; the match to TRBD1 covers 10 bases. The germline gives CDR1 SGHRS, CDR2 YFSETQ. V trimming: 4 bases; J trimming: 0 bases; junction bases outside the gene matches: 6. The CDR3 contains 16 residues. In DNA form, the CDR3 reads TGCGCCAGCAGCCCCGGGACAGGGGATGTGAACACTGAAGCTTTCTTT. Protein: CASSPGTGDVNTEAFF.

The rearrangement joins TRBV9 to TRBJ2-5; 10 bases agree with TRBD2. CDR3 length: 17 residues. Per germline, CDR1 SGDLS and CDR2 YYNGEE. Germline trimming cut 0 bases from V and 7 bases from J; bases unmatched to any gene: 12. CDR3 DNA: TGTGCCAGCAGCGTAGGAATCGGTAGCGGGGGGTTAGGGACCCAGTACTTC. Its protein is CASSVGIGSGGLGTQYF.

The V gene is TRBV12-3 or TRBV12-4, the J gene TRBJ2-4; 8 bases are shared with TRBD1. The CDR3 runs to 11 residues. V was pared by 10 bases and J by 6 bases, with 2 bases of the junction left unmatched. The CDR3 spells CAMGTGNIQYF. CDR3 in DNA: TGTGCCATGGGGACAGGAAACATTCAGTACTTC.

J is TRBJ1-1 and V is TRBV18; D is unclear. The CDR3 length is 16 residues. Germline V lookup: CDR1 KGHSH, CDR2 LQKENI. Deletions cut 3 bases from V and 1 base from J, with 15 bases between. The CDR3 sequence is CASSPTLGRANTEAFF. CDR3 in DNA: TGTGCCAGCTCACCTACACTGGGAAGGGCGAACACTGAAGCTTTCTTT.

This chain links TRBV2 with TRBJ1-2; D is undetermined. Trimming removed 4 bases at V and 3 bases at J, with 12 bases between. Germline V gene sequence: CDR1 SNHLY, CDR2 FYNNEI. CDR3 length: 14 amino acids. The CDR3 sequence is CASSVSGVDYGYTF. The CDR3 nucleotides read TGTGCCAGCAGTGTAAGCGGGGTCGACTATGGCTACACCTTC.

The rearrangement links TRBV7-9 to TRBJ2-5; TRBD1 matches at 9 bases. Germline CDR1 SEHNR, CDR2 FQNEAQ (reference sequence). The CDR3 has 18 amino acids. After removal of 1 base from V and 5 bases from J, the junction contained 14 bases not matched to a gene. CDR3 sequence: CASSLVVIGTGSIETQYF. CDR3 sequence (DNA): TGTGCCAGCAGCTTAGTGGTTATTGGGACAGGGAGTATTGAGACCCAGTACTTC.

The V gene is TRBV2, the J gene TRBJ1-1; D possibly corresponds to TRBD1 (5 bases). The ends were cut back, 2 bases at V and 1 base at J, with 23 bases in the middle. This CDR3 has 19 amino acids. CDR1 SNHLY and CDR2 FYNNEI come from the germline V gene. CDR3 amino acids: CASSEFWAGVHLENTEAFF. The CDR3 DNA sequence: TGTGCCAGCAGTGAATTCTGGGCGGGGGTACATCTTGAGAACACTGAAGCTTTCTTT.

This chain uses TRBV9 with TRBJ2-5, with D tentatively TRBD1 (6 bases). Germline CDR1 and CDR2: SGDLS and YYNGEE. CDR3 length: 14 residues. The V gene lost 4 bases and the J gene lost 4 bases, with 14 bases spanning the gap. CDR3 in amino acids: CASSRGSIGETQYF. In DNA, the CDR3 is TGTGCCAGCAGCAGGGGGTCCATTGGAGAGACCCAGTACTTC.

The V call is TRBV2, the J call TRBJ1-6, with 7 positions matching TRBD1. After removal of 3 bases from V and 8 bases from J, the junction contained 7 bases not matched to a gene. This CDR3 is 15 amino acids long. Germline V gene sequence: CDR1 SNHLY, CDR2 FYNNEI. This CDR3 reads CASSDPTGNYSPLHF. CDR3 nucleotide sequence: TGTGCCAGCAGTGACCCGACAGGGAATTATTCACCCCTCCACTTT.